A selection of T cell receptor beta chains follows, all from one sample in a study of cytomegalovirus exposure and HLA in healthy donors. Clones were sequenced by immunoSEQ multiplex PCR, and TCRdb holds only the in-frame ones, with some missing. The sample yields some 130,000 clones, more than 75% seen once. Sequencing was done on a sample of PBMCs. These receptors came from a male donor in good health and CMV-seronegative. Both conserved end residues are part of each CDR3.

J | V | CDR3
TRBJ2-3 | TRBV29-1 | CSVNGLWSTDTQYF
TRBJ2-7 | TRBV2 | CASSRSSGITYEQYF
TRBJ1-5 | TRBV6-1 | CASRGVSNQPQHF
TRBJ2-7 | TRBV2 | CASSERTGVVEQYF
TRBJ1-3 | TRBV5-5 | CASAGTRGNTIYF
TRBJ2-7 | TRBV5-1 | CASSDPGQGAYEQYF
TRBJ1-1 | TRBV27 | CASSPQGATNEAFF
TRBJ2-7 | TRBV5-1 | CASSFSGQGSGEQYF
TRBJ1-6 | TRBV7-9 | CASSLNGYNSPLHF
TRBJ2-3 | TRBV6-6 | CASSYGGGHTDTQYF
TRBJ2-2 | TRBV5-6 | CASRSQGNTGELFF
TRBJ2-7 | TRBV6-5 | CASTRQGAIYEQYF
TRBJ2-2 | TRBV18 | CASSPPTGLNTGELFF
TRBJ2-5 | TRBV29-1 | CSAALSAQGETQYF
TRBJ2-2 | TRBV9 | CASSVSPGGAAGELFF
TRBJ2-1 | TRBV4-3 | CASSQDLTSGGSNEQFF
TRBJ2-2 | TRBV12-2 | CASRLATSGGVNTGELFF
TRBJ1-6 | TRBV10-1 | CASSDETGKNSPLHF
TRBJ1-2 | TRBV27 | CASSFTQGIGYTF
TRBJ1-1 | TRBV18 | CASSPLVTGGEDEAFF
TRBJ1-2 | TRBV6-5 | CASSYDRGPYGYTF
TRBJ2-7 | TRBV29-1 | CSVVQIGTGGYEQYF
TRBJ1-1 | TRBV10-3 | CASRQGLNTEAFF
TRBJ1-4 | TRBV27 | CASSPYRGTGLSEKLFF
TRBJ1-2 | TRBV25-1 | CASSWGQGGGYTF
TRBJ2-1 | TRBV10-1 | CASSDPNYNEQFF
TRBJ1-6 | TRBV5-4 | CASSSGTSGIISPLHF
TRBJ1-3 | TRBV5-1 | CASTAGTGRSGNTIYF
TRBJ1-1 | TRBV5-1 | CASSSDRMNTEAFF
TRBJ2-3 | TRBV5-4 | CASSLAGTTSTDTQYF
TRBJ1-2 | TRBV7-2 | CASTQGGQWGSYTF
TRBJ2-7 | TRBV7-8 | CASSLGLAGGIHYEQYF
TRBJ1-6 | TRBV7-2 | CASSLQGNNSPLHF
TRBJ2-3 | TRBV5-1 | CASSLAASGGAWDTQYF
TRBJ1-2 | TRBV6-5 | CASSYGTAPHHTF
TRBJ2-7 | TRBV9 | CASSPSGGIPYEQYF
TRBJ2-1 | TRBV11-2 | CASFSRSRDEQFF
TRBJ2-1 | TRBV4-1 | CASSGEPREAYNEQFF
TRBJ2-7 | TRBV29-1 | CSARDSSYEQYF
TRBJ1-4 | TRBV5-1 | CASSRQGAREKLFF
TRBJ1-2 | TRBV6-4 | CASRDTGGYGYTF
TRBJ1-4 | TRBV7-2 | CASSYSGSTNEKLFF
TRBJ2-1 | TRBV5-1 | CASSPPPFRGGQNEQFF
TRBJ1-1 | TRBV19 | CASRLVNGNTEAFF
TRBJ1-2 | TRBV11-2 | CASSLQDSYGYTF
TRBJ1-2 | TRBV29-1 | CSVQTVTFGYGYTF
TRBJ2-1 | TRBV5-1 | CASSLAASGGRNEQFF
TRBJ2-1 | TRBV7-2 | CASSSDWSSYNEQFF
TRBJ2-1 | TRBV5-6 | CASSLASGGSYNEQFF
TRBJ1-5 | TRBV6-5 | CASSYSPGNQPQHF
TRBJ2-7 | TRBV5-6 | CASSLELAGGPYEQYF
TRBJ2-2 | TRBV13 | CASSYDRANTGELFF
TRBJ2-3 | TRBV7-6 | CASSLAGGDTQYF
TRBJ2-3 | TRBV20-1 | CSALGIDTQYF
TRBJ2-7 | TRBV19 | CASSILPGQGPYEQYF
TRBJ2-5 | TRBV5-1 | CASSLGLAVQETQYF
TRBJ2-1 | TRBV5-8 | CASSPTIQGAKQFF
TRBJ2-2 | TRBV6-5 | CASSYSQTGELFF
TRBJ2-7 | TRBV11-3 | CASSLGDRGHEQYF
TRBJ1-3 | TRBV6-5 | CATISPISGNTIYF